Presented here are 6 T cell receptor beta chains from one specimen sequenced in a study of blood T cell repertoires in COVID-19. Clones were sequenced by immunoSEQ multiplex PCR, and TCRdb holds only the in-frame ones, with some missing. The table lists approximately 110,000 clones, 85% of them singletons. The sequencing sample was made of peripheral blood. These receptors all stem from a human donor in a cohort sampled during active COVID-19.

DNA for the CDR3: TGTGCCGCAGGGGGACAGCCCTTGAACACTGAAGCTTTCTTT. It is translated as CAAGGQPLNTEAFF. The V and J genes are TRBV6-5 and TRBJ1-1; 7 bases map to TRBD1. The CDR3 spans 14 residues. V was clipped by 11 bases and J by 0 bases; unmatched bases: 9. Germline assignment: CDR1 MNHEY and CDR2 SVGAGI.

The chain employs TRBV5-1 and TRBJ1-2; unclear D gene. CDR3 length: 15 residues. Trimming shortened V by 4 bases and J by 4 bases, and 17 bases separated the two germline ends. Germline values: CDR1 SGHRS, CDR2 YFSETQ. The CDR3 DNA reads as TGCGCCAGCAGCCCGGGGAATGGGCAGCCCTATGGCTACACCTTC. It encodes CASSPGNGQPYGYTF.

This chain joins TRBV5-6 and TRBJ1-1; 8 bases agree with TRBD1. The germline gives CDR1 SGHDT, CDR2 YYEEEE. The CDR3 totals 15 residues. V gave up 2 bases and J gave up 2 bases; unmatched junction bases: 5. The CDR3 region is CASSLGQGGNTEAFF. For the CDR3, the DNA is TGTGCCAGCAGCTTAGGACAGGGCGGAAACACTGAAGCTTTCTTT.

Here the CDR3 DNA reads TGTGCCAGCAGTTCTCCCAGGGGGCGATTTCCCTACGAGCAGTACTTC. Its translation is CASSSPRGRFPYEQYF. The rearrangement uses TRBV6-5 and TRBJ2-7, with 8 bases lining up with TRBD1. Germline V CDR1 and CDR2: MNHEY, SVGAGI. The CDR3 loop spans 16 amino acids. V lost 4 bases to trimming and J lost 2 bases; unmatched junction nucleotides: 10.

The chain is built from TRBV30 and TRBJ1-6; a possible D gene is TRBD1 (6 bases). The V end lost 2 bases, the J end lost 12 bases, and 14 bases lay between the germline ends. This CDR3 comprises 13 residues. The germline CDR1 and CDR2 sequences are GTSNPN and SVGIG (reference sequence). CDR3 bases: TGTGCCTGGAGTAGGACGGGACATGAACCCCTCCACTTT. Its translation: CAWSRTGHEPLHF.

This rearrangement joins TRBV29-1 to TRBJ2-5; tentatively, D is TRBD1 (5 bases). The CDR3 totals 15 residues. CDR1 and CDR2 (germline): SQVTM, ANQGSEA. V was pared by 4 bases and J by 1 base, with 16 bases between. CDR3: CSVVRIQGSQETQYF. In DNA form, the CDR3 reads TGCAGCGTTGTAAGAATCCAGGGTTCCCAAGAGACCCAGTACTTC.